This TCR beta chain is from a study of shared clonotypes between healthy human individuals (dated by TCRdb to 2018 to 2021). In the study overall: The cohort comprised a couple of women and a few men aged 18 to 49 years. Different laboratories and diverse techniques were used to prepare libraries and sequence TCR repertoires, to increase sequencing depth and limit assay-specific biases. Per donor, leukapheresis produced somewhere between about 0.94 and 9.5 billion PBMCs. To estimate repertoire size and how much clonotype sharing occurs between individuals, the study deeply sequenced the blood TCR repertoires of about five healthy adults. Broad study findings and their caveats: Based on pairwise subsampling, the degree of clonotype sharing among donors was expected to be affected by sequencing depth. Because the study included a small number of donors, the genetic and exposure-history diversity represented was limited. Sampling was limited to blood, and TCR repertoires in tissue likely differ from TCR repertoires in blood.

Using the deep immunoSEQ assay, TCR CDR3 regions were amplified from genomic DNA by multiplex PCR. Genomic DNA extracted from each cell subset was distributed evenly over all wells of several immunoSEQ 96-well plates, and each plate served as one replicate. For unsorted PBMC, each replicate PCR was loaded with roughly 270 ng genomic DNA, equivalent to tens of thousands of T cell genomes. Ten immunoSEQ deep assay plates were used to sequence unsorted PBMC genomic DNA. Purified libraries were measured with a Qubit 3.0 fluorometer, size-checked on a Bioanalyzer 2100, and measured again with the KAPA Library Quantification kit. A separate single-read 150-cycle Illumina NextSeq 550 flow cell was used to sequence each immunoSEQ 96-well plate. Per the original workflow: Because the immunoSEQ output included only junctional sequences and no quality scores, the filtering could not be the same as the filtering used for full-length reads. Sequences were annotated with PyIR, a Python wrapper for IgBLAST v1.9, and V/J genes and CDR3 were assigned using IMGT germline references. Any read was removed if the V/J assignment was weak (E-value above 1e-6), the CDR3 was missing, or the read contained stop codons, out-of-frame junctions, or ambiguous translated residues. V3J clonotypes were defined as sequences sharing the same inferred V gene, J gene, and CDR3 amino acid sequence. Percentage overlap between repertoires was computed as shared unique clonotypes divided by the size of the smaller repertoire. RTK rarefaction, the Chao1 estimator, and Recon v2.1 estimates of unobserved clonotypes were used to assess repertoire richness. TCRdb mirrors the immuneACCESS table, restricted to in-frame sequences. Some clones are absent from its copies; in checked studies, under half trace to an unresolved V gene, and the reason for the others is unknown. V and J calls and clone size are given by that table; D and trimming were obtained from the DNA. The sample table holds about half a million clones, of which around 80% were seen once. The top ten clonotypes cover 12% of the sample.

Healthy HIV-negative adults with no recently reported acute infections or vaccinations were included as donors. Only Caucasian adults living in Nashville, Tennessee, USA were represented among the donors. In the unsorted samples, 70 million to 90 million PBMCs were counted, and genomic DNA was extracted using the QIAamp DNA Blood Mini kit. After blood collection by leukapheresis, PBMCs were isolated using Ficoll-Histopaque density gradient centrifugation and then cryopreserved in the vapor phase of liquid nitrogen. The CDR3 goes from the cysteine to the phenylalanine over 15 residues. The only DNA kept is the CDR3, 45 bases in frame from the first base. Via the germline V gene, CDR1 is SGHTA and CDR2 FQGTGA. V is shortened by 3 bases, J by 2 bases, and the region joining them spans 10 bases. With regard to this clone: No antigen is known for it. It has no much larger one-base neighbor in the sample; base qualities were not kept.

The rearrangement joined TRBV7-3 to TRBJ2-2; TRBD1 is a possible D gene, resting on 6 matching bases. Sequences were obtained from PBMCs. This receptor was taken from a middle-aged woman in good health. Some clones in this sample may be carry-over from other donors' samples. The bases read TGTGCCAGCAGCTTTACAGGGATCAACACCGGGGAGCTGTTTTTT. Translated, this gives CASSFTGINTGELFF.